Listed below are T cell receptor beta chains from one sample, sequenced in a study of shared clonotypes between healthy human individuals. Data came from immunoSEQ multiplex PCR; TCRdb stores just in-frame clones and leaves some out. The table includes millions of clones, around 90% detected once. Sequenced sample: naive CD4+ T cells sorted from blood. The receptors were gathered from a man between 18 and 29 years old in good health. CDR3s leave out the opening cysteine and the closing phenylalanine or tryptophan. The size field is filled for only some rows; it gives once, few, many or a size class.

j_gene | abundance | v_gene | CDR3aa
TRBJ1-6 | - | TRBV30 | AWSRTSGTGNSPLH
TRBJ2-1 | - | TRBV5-1 | ASSLPSGSGNEQF
TRBJ2-2 | - | TRBV19 | ASRRGGLTGELF
TRBJ1-2 | - | TRBV29-1 | SIRDRGFLDGYT
TRBJ2-7 | - | TRBV6-6 | ASSARGGSYEQY
TRBJ2-3 | - | TRBV5-1 | ASSAGGGTDTQY
TRBJ2-1 | - | TRBV7-3 | ASSLGGPYNEQF
TRBJ1-1 | once | TRBV5-1 | ASSSRDRGPVDTEAF
TRBJ2-5 | - | TRBV19 | ASSPAGLSATQY
TRBJ1-5 | once | TRBV7-2 | ASSLVAENQPQH
TRBJ1-2 | - | TRBV6-5 | ASRPATGNYGYT
TRBJ2-7 | few | TRBV5-1 | ASSSTGGSYEQY
TRBJ1-6 | - | TRBV18 | ASSPDANSPLH
TRBJ2-7 | - | TRBV6-1 | ASSRTENSYEQY
TRBJ2-3 | - | TRBV11-2 | ASSSAMASGRAGTDTQY
TRBJ1-1 | - | TRBV6-5 | ASSYATEGRNTEAF
TRBJ1-5 | - | TRBV7-8 | ASSFERAGNQPQH